These T cell receptor beta chains were read from a single sample in a study of cytomegalovirus exposure and HLA in healthy donors. The repertoire was sequenced with immunoSEQ multiplex PCR; TCRdb's copy has only in-frame clones and lacks some. This sample has approximately 170,000 clones; under 85% occur once, and the top ten carry approximately 5.4%. The sequenced sample consisted of PBMCs. The receptor set was obtained from a woman aged 18-29 years in good health and CMV-seropositive. Both conserved end residues are part of each CDR3. The D gene is left open where the match is weak. Rows give clone size only sometimes, using once, few, many, or a class for an expanded clone.

CASSYKQGSNQPQHF	TGTGCCAGCAGTTACAAGCAGGGTAGCAATCAGCCCCAGCATTTT	TRBV6-5	TRBJ1-5	-	-
CASSRRQGGFRYEQYF	TGTGCCAGCAGCCGAAGACAGGGGGGCTTTCGGTACGAGCAGTACTTC	TRBV11-2	TRBJ2-7	-	TRBD1
CASSFRDRATEAFF	TGTGCCAGCAGCTTCCGGGACAGGGCCACTGAAGCTTTCTTT	TRBV7-8	TRBJ1-1	-	TRBD1
CASSPQGTIQYF	TGTGCCAGCAGCCCCCAGGGGACCATTCAGTACTTC	TRBV7-2	TRBJ2-4	-	-
CASSVGPGNSYEQYF	TGTGCCAGCAGCGTAGGCCCAGGGAACTCCTACGAGCAGTACTTC	TRBV9	TRBJ2-7	-	-
CASSLALAGARDYEQYF	TGTGCCAGCAGCTTAGCACTAGCGGGGGCCCGTGACTACGAGCAGTACTTC	TRBV7-8	TRBJ2-7	-	TRBD2
CASSFVGTGWTEAFF	TGTGCCAGCAGTTTTGTTGGGACAGGGTGGACTGAAGCTTTCTTT	TRBV27	TRBJ1-1	-	TRBD1
CASSFDSGMNTEAFF	TGTGCCAGCAGTTTTGATTCAGGGATGAACACTGAAGCTTTCTTT	TRBV27	TRBJ1-1	few	-
CASSFEGETDTQYF	TGTGCCAGCAGCTTCGAGGGGGAAACAGATACGCAGTATTTT	TRBV11-3	TRBJ2-3	-	-
CASSQDTGGPDTQYF	TGCGCCAGCAGCCAAGATACGGGGGGGCCAGATACGCAGTATTTT	TRBV4-1	TRBJ2-3	-	TRBD2